This T cell receptor beta chain was captured by sequencing in a study of cytomegalovirus exposure and HLA in healthy donors. The study ran its PCR with 60 Vbeta and 13 Jbeta primers. As handled by the study authors: Roughly 80 million unique TCR beta chains, 10 million to 14 million shared, were counted in a later analysis. TCRdb's table, derived via immunoSEQ multiplex PCR, lists solely in-frame clones and lacks some. V and J calls and clone size are as listed in that table; D and trimming were resolved from the DNA. The sample totals roughly 200,000 clones. General study findings and limits: Most TCR sequences showed up rarely, but some public TCRs showed up in many donors. A further, later analysis showed that HLA-associated TCR beta chains (compared with equally common others) were more clonally expanded.

Of note for this clone: What it binds is unknown.

The origin of this receptor is a girl aged 2 to 9 in good health and CMV-seropositive. The sample taken for sequencing was PBMCs.

CDR3 in amino acids: CASSLIASIETQYF. The CDR3, as DNA: TGTGCCAGCAGTTTAATTGCTAGTATCGAGACCCAGTACTTC. The V and J genes are TRBV27 and TRBJ2-5, with no clear D. CDR3 length equals 14 residues. Germline V gives CDR1 MNHEY, CDR2 SMNVEV (reference sequence). V lost 2 bases and J 5 bases, leaving 12 bases between the germline ends.